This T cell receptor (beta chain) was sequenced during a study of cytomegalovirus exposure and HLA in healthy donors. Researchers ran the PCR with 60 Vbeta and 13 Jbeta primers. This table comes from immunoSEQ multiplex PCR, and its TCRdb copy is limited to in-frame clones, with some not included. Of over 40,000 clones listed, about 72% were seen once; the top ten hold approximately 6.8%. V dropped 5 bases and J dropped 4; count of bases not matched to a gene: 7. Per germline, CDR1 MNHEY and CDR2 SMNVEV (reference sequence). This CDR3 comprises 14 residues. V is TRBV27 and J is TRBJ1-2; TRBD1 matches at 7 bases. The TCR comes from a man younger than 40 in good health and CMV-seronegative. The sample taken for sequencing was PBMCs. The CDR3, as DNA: TGTGCCAGCAGTCGACAGGGCCCAGGCTATGGCTACACCTTC. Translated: CASSRQGPGYGYTF.